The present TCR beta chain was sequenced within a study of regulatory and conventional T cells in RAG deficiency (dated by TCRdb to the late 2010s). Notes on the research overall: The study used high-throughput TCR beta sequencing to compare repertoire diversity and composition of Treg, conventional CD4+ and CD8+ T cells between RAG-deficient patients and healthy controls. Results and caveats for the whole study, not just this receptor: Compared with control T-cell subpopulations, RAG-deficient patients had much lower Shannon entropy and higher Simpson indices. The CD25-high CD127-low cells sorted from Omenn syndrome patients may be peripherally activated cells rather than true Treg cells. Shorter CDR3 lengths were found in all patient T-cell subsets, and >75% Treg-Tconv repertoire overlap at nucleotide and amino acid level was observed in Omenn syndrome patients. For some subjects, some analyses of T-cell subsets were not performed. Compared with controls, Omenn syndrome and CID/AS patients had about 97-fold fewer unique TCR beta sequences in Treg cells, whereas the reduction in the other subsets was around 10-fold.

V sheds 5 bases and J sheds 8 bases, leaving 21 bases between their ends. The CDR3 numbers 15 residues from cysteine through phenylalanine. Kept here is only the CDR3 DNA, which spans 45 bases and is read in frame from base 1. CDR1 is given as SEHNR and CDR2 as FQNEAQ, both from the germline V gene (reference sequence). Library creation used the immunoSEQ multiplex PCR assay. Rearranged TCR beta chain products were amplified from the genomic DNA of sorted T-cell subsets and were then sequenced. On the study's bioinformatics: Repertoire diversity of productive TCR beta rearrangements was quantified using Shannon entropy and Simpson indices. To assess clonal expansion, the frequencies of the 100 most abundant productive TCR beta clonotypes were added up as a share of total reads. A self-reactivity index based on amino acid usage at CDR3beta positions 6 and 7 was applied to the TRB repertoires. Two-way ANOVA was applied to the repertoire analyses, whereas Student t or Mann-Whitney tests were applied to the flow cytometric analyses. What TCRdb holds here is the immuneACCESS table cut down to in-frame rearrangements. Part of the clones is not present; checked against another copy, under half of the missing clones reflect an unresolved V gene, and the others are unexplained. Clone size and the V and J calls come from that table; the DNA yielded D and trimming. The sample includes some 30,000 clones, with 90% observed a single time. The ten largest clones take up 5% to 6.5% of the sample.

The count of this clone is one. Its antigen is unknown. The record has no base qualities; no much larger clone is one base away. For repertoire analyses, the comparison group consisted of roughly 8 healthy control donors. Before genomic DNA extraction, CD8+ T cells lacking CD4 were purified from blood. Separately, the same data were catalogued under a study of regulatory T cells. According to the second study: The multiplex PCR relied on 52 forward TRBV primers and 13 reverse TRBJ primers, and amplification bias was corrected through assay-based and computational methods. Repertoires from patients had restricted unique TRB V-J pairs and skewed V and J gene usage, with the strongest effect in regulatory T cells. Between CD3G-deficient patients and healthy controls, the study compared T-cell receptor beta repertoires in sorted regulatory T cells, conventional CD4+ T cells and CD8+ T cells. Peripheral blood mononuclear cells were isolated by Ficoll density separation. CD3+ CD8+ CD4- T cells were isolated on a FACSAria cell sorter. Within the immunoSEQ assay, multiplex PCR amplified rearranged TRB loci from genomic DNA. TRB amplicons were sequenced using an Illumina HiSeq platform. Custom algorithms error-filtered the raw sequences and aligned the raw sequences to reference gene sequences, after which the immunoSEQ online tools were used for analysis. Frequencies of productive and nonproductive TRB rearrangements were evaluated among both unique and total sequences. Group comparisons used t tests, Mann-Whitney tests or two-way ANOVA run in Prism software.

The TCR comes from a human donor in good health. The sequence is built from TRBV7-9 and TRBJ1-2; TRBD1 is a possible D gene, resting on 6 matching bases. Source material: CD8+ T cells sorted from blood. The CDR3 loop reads CASSGGTYLRRGYTF. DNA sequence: TGTGCCAGCAGCGGAGGGACATACTTGAGGCGCGGCTACACCTTC. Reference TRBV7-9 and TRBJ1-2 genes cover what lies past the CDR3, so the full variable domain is DTGVSQNPRHKITKRGQNVTFRCDPISEHNRLYWYRQTLGQGPEFLTYFQNEAQLEKSRLLSDRFSAERPKGSFSTLEIQRTEQGDSAMYLCASSGGTYLRRGYTFGSGTRLTVV.